This T cell receptor beta chain comes out of a study of molecular identifiers for immune sequencing clone quantification. The wider study: Across replicate runs, RNA obtained from around 18,000 or 91,000 naive CD8 cells was divided into five, with four undergoing sequencing.

TCRdb independently ran MiXCR on the PCR reads; one entry per CDR3 protein. The data show about 640,000 distinct CDR3 sequences, about 20% seen once. From around 20,000 to 990,000 sorted cells, naive CD8 libraries were generated with 10%, 30% or 50% RNA. Isolation of naive CD8 T cells was achieved by sorting on a CD8+CD4-CCR7+CD45RA+ phenotype. The CDR3 has 18 amino acids. Unmatched junction bases numbered 6, after V lost 1 base and J lost 0 bases. Per germline, CDR1 MNHEY and CDR2 SVGAGI. This clonotype was counted many times. This clonotype was sampled from a human donor in good health. Some libraries in this study had Jurkat cell RNA spiked in. The V call is TRBV6-5, the J call TRBJ2-3; 11 positions match TRBD2. The sequenced material came from naive CD8+ T cells from blood, with Jurkat cell RNA spiked in. Subset given: FACS-sorted CD8+CD4-CCR7+CD45RA+ naive T cells. The CDR3 loop reads CASSYFSGTSGSTDTQYF. Written as DNA, the CDR3 is TGTGCCAGCAGTTACTTCTCAGGGACTAGCGGAAGCACAGATACGCAGTATTTT.